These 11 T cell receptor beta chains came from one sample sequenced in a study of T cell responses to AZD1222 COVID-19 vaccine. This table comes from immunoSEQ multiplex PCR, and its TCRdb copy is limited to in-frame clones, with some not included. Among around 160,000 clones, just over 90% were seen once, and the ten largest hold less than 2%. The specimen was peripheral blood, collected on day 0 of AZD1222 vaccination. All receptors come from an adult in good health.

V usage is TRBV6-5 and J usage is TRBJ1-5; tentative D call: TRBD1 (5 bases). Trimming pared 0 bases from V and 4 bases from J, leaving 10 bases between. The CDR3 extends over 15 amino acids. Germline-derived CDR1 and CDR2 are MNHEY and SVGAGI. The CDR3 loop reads CASSYSRRGNQPQHF. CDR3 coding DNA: TGTGCCAGCAGTTACTCTAGGAGGGGTAATCAGCCCCAGCATTTT.

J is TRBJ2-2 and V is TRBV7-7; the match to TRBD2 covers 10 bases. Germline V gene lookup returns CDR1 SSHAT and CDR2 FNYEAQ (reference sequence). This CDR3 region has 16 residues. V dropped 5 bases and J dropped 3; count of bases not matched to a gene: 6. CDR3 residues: CASSTQLAGYTGELFF. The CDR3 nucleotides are TGTGCCAGCAGCACCCAACTAGCGGGGTACACCGGGGAGCTGTTTTTT.

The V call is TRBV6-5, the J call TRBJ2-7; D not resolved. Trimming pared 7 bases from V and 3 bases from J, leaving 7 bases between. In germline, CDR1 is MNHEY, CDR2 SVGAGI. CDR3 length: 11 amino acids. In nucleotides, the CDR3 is TGTGCCAGCAAAAAGGACTACGAGCAGTACTTC. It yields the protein CASKKDYEQYF.

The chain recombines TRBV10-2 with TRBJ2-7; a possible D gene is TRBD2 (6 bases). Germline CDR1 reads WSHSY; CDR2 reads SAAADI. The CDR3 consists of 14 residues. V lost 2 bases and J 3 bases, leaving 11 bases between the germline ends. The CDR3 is CASSEGGARYEQYF. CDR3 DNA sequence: TGCGCCAGCAGTGAGGGAGGGGCTCGCTACGAGCAGTACTTC.

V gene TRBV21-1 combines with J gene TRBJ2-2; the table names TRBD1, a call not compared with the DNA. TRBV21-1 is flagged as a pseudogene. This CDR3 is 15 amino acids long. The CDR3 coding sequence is TGTGCCAGCAGTCGAGAAGGGGGAAACACCGGGGAGCTGTTTTTT. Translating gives CASSREGGNTGELFF.

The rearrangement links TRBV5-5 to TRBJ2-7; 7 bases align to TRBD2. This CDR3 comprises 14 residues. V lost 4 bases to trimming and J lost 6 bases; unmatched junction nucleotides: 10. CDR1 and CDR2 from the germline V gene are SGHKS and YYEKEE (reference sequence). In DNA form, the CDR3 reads TGTGCCAGCAGCCCGGGACCGGGACTAATCGAGCAGTACTTC. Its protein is CASSPGPGLIEQYF.

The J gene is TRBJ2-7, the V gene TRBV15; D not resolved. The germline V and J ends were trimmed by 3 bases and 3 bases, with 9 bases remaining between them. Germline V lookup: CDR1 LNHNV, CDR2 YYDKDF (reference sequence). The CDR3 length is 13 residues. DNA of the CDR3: TGTGCCACCAGCAGGTCCGGTAACTACGAGCAGTACTTC. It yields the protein CATSRSGNYEQYF.

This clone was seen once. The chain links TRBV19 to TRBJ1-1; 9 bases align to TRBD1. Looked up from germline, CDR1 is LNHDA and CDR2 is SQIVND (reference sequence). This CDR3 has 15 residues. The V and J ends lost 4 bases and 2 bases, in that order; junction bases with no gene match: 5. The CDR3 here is CASSNRDRVNTEAFF. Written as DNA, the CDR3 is TGTGCCAGTAGTAACCGGGACAGGGTAAACACTGAAGCTTTCTTT.

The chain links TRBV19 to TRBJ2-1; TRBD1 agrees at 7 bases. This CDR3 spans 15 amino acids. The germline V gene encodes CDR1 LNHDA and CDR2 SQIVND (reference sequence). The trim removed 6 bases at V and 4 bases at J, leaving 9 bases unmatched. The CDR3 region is CASSIDREGYNEQFF. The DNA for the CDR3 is TGTGCCAGTAGCATTGACAGGGAAGGGTACAATGAGCAGTTCTTC.

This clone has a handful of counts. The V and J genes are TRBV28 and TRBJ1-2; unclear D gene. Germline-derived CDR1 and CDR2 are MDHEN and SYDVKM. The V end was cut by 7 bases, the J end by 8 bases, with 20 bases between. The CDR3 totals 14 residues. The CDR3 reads CASTLLGKSEGYTF. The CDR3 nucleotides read TGTGCCAGCACCCTTCTGGGGAAGTCGGAGGGCTACACCTTC.

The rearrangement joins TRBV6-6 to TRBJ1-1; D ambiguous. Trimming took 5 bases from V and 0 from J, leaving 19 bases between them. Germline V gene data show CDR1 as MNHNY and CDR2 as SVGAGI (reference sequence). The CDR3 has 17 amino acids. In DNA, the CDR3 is TGTGCCAGCAGTCAATTACAGCCGCGGTACGTGAACACTGAAGCTTTCTTT. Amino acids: CASSQLQPRYVNTEAFF.